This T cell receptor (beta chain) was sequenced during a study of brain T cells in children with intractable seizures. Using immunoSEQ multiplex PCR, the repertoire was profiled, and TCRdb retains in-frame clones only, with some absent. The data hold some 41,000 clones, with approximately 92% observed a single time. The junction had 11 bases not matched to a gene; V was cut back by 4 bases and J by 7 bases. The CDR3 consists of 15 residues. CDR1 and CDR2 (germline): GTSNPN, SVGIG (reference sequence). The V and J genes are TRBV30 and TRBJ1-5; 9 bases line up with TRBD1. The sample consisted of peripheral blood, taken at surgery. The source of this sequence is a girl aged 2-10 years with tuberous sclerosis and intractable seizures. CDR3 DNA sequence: TGTGCCTGGACGCCGGGGGACAGGGAACGGCAGCCCCAGCATTTT. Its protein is CAWTPGDRERQPQHF.